This T cell receptor (beta chain) was obtained from a study of blood T cell repertoires in COVID-19. Study at large: The cDNA or gDNA used as material had been derived from T cells, B-cell-depleted T cells, or PBMCs.

In the study's own analysis: Amplifying reference gene primers gave estimates of nucleated cell counts. Only in-frame clones appear in the TCRdb table, and some are missing; sequencing was by immunoSEQ multiplex PCR. V and J calls and clone size are those listed in that table; D and trimming were worked out from the DNA. This sample has around 140,000 clones; approximately 90% occur once, and the top ten carry under 15%. In Seattle, patients joined the study during active infection and were tracked longitudinally. CDR3 length: 13 residues. The sequence derives from a man between 18 and 29 years old with COVID-19, enrolled during active disease. The chain uses TRBV21-1 and TRBJ2-7; TRBD1 was called by the table and not checked on the DNA. TRBV21-1 is annotated as a pseudogene. Sequencing input: peripheral blood. This CDR3 reads CASSKGQGSEQYF. DNA for the CDR3: TGTGCCAGCAGCAAAGGCCAGGGGTCCGAGCAGTACTTC.